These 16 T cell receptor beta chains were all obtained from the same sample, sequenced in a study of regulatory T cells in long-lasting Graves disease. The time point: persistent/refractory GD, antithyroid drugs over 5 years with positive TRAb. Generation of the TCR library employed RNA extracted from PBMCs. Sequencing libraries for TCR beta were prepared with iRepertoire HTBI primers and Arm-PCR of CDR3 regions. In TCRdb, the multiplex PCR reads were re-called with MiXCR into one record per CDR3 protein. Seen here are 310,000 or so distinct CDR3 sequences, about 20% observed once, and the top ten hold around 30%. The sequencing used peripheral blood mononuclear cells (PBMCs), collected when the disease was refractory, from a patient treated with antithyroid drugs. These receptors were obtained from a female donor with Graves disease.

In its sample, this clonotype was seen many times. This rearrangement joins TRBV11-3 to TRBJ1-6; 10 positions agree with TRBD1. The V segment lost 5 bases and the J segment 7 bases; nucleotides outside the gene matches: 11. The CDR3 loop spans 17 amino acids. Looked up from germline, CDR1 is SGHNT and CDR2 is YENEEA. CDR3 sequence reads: CASSQWGRQGANSPLHF. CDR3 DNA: TGTGCCAGCAGCCAATGGGGGCGACAGGGGGCGAATTCACCCCTCCACTTT.

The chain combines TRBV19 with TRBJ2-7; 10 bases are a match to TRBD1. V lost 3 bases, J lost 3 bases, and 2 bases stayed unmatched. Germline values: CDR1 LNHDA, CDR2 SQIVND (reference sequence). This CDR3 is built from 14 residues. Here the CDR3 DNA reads TGTGCCAGTAGTATCGGGACAGGGGTCTACGAGCAGTACTTC. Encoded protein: CASSIGTGVYEQYF.

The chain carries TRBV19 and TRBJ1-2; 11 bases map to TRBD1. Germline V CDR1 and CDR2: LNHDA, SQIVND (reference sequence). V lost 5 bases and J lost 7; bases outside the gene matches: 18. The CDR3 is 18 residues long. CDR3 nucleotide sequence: TGTGCCAGTAGTCTAAGACGGACAGGGGGCCCCGAGTCGGTTGGCTACACCTTC. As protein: CASSLRRTGGPESVGYTF.

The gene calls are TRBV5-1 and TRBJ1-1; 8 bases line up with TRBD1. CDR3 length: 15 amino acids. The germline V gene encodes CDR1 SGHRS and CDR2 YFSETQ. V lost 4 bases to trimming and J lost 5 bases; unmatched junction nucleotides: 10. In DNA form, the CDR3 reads TGCGCCAGCAGCCCAGATTACAGGGGGAGGACTGAAGCTTTCTTT. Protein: CASSPDYRGRTEAFF. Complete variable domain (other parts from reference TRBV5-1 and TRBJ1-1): KAGVTQTPRYLIKTRGQQVTLSCSPISGHRSVSWYQQTPGQGLQFLFEYFSETQRNKGNFPGRFSGRQFSNSRSEMNVSTLELGDSALYLCASSPDYRGRTEAFFGQGTRLTVV.

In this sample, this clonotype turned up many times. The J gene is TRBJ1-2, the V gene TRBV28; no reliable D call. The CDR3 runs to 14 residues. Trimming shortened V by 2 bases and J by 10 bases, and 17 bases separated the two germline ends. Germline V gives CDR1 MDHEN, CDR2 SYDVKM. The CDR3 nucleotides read TGTGCCAGCAGTTTAATGCCGGGCCGACCCTTCTACACCTTC. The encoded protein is CASSLMPGRPFYTF.

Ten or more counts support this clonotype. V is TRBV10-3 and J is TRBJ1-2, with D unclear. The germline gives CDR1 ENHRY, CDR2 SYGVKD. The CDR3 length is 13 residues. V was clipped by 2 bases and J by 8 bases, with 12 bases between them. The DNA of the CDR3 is TGTGCCATCAGTGAGGGACCTGAGAGGGGCTACACCTTC. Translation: CAISEGPERGYTF.

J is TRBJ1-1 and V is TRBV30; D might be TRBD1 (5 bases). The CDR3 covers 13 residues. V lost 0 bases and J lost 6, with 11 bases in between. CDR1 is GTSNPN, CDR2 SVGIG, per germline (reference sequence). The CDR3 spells CAWSVLRGSEAFF. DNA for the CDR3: TGTGCCTGGAGTGTCCTTCGGGGCTCTGAAGCTTTCTTT.

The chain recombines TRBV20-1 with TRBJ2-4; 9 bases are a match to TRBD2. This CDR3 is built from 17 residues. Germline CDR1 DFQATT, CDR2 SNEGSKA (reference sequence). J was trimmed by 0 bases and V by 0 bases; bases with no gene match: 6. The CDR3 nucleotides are TGCAGTGCTAGAGATCTCCGCGGGGGGGCAGCCAAAAACATTCAGTACTTC. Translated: CSARDLRGGAAKNIQYF.

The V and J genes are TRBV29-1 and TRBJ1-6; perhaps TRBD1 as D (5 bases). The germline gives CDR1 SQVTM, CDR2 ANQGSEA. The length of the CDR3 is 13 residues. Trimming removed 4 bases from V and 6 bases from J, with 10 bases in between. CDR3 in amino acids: CSVGAGGNSPLHF. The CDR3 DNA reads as TGCAGCGTTGGAGCCGGGGGTAATTCACCCCTCCACTTT.

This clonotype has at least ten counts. The CDR3 region has the DNA TGTGCCAGCAGGCGCGGAGACAGGGGGCACGGAGAGACCCAGTACTTC. As protein: CASRRGDRGHGETQYF. The genes are TRBV12-3 or TRBV12-4 and TRBJ2-5; TRBD1 matches 10 bases. With 6 bases clipped from V and 4 bases from J, the junction kept 11 bases outside the gene matches. The CDR3 is made up of 16 amino acids.

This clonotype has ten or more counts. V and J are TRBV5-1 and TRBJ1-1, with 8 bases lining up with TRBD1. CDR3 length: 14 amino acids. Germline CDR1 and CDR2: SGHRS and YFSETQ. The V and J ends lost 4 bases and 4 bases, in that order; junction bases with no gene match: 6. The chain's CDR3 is CASSPDRDITEAFF. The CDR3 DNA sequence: TGCGCCAGCAGCCCGGACAGGGATATCACTGAAGCTTTCTTT.

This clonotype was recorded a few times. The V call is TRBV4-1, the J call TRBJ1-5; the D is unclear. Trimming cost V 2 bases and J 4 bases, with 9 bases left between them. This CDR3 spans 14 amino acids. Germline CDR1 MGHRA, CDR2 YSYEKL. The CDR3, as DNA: TGCGCCAGCAGCCAAAGTTATGGAAATCAGCCCCAGCATTTT. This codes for CASSQSYGNQPQHF.

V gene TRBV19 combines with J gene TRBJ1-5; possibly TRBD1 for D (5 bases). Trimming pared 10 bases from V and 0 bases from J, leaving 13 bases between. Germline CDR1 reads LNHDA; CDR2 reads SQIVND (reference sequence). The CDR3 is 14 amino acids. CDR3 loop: CATRQTYSNQPQHF. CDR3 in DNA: TGTGCCACGAGACAGACTTATAGCAATCAGCCCCAGCATTTT.

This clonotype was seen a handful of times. CDR3 in amino acids: CASSLPGGGSGSPLHF. Here the CDR3 DNA reads TGTGCCAGCAGCTTACCAGGCGGGGGCTCTGGGTCACCCCTCCACTTT. The V and J genes are TRBV7-9 and TRBJ1-6; the D gene is possibly TRBD1 (6 bases). Germline lookup yields CDR1 SEHNR and CDR2 FQNEAQ (reference sequence). V lost 2 bases and J 10 bases, leaving 18 bases between the germline ends. The CDR3 totals 16 residues.

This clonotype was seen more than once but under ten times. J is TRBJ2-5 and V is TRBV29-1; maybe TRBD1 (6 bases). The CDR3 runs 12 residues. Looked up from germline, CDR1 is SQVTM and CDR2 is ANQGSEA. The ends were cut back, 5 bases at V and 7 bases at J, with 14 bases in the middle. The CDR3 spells CSVLQGQGTQYF. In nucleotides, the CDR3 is TGCAGCGTTCTACAGGGCCAGGGGACCCAGTACTTC.

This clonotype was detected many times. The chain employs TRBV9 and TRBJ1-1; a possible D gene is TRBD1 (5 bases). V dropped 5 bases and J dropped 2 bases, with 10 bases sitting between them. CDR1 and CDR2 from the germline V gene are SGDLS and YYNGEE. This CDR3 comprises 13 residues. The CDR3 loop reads CASSERGNTEAFF. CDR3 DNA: TGTGCCAGCAGTGAAAGGGGAAACACTGAAGCTTTCTTT.